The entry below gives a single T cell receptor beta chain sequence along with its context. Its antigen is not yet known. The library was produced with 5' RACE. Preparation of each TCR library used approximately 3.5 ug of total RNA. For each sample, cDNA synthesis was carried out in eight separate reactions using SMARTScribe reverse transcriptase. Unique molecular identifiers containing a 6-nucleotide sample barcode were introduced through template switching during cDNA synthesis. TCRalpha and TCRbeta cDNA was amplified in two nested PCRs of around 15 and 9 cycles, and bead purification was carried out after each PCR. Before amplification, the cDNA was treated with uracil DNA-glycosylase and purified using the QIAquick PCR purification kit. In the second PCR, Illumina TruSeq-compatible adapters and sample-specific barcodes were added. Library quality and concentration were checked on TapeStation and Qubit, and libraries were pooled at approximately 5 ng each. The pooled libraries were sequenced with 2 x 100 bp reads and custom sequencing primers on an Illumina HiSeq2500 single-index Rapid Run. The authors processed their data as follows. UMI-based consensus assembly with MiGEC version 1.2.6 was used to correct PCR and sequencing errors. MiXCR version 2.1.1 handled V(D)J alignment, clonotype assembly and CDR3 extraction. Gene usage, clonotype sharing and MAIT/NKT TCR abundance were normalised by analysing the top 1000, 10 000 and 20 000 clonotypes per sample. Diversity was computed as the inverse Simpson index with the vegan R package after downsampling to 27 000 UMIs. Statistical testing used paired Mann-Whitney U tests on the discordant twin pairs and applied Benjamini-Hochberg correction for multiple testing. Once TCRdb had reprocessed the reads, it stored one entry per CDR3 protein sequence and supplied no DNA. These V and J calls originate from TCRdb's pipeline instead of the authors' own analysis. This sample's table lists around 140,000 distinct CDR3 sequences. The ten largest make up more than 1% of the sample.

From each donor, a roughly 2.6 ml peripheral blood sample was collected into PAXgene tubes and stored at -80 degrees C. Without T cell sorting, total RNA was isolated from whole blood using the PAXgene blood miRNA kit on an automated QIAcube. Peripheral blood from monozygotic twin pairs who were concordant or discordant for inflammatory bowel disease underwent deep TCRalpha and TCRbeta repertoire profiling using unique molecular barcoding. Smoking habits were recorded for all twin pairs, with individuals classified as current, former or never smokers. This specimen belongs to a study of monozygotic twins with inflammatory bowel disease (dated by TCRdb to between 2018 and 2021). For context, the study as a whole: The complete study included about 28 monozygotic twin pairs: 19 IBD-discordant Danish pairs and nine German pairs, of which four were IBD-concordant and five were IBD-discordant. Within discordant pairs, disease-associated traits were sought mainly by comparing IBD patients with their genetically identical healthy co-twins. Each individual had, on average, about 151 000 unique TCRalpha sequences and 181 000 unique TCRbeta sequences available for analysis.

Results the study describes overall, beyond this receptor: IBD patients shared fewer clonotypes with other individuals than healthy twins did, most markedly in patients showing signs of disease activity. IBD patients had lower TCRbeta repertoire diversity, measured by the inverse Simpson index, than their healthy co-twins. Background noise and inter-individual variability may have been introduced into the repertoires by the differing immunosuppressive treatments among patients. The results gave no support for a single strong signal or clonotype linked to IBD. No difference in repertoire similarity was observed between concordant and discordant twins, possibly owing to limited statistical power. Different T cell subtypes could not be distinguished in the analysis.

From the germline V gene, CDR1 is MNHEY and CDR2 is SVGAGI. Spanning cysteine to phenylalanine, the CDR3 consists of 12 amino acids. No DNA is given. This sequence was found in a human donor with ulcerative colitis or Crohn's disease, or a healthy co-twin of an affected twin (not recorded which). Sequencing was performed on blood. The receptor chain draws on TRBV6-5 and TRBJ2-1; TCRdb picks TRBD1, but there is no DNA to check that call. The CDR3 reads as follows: CATSRGTDGQFF.